This TCR beta chain was profiled in a study of identical twins. TCRdb passed the 5' RACE reads through MiXCR, listing each CDR3 protein once. The data hold more than 400,000 distinct CDR3 sequences, with 13% to 15% observed a single time. Findings of the study overall: Fewer insertions characterized abundant cord blood beta clonotypes, whereas memory repertoires showed none. Models underestimated TCR alpha sharing (out-of-frame) in monozygotic twins. Where beta out-of-frame sequences were concerned, excess twin sharing was weaker.

This clonotype was recorded a few times. Its antigen remains unknown. This same sample was also taken into another study, of yellow fever vaccine responses in identical twins. That source notes: Twins' vaccine T cell response reportedly seemed partly convergent, partly personalized.

Sequences were obtained from CD4+ T cells sorted from blood. This clonotype was sampled from a woman under 30 in good health.

The CDR3 DNA reads TGTGCCAGCAGTGGGGGCCAGGGGAATCGAGGCTACACCTTC. Amino acid sequence: CASSGGQGNRGYTF. The chain carries TRBV6-1 and TRBJ1-2; weak D call: TRBD1 (6 bases). The CDR3 runs 14 residues. The ends were cut back, 4 bases at V and 8 bases at J, with 17 bases in the middle. Germline V gene sequence: CDR1 MNHNS, CDR2 SASEGT.